This TCR beta chain was sequenced in a study of shared clonotypes between healthy human individuals. Study-level information: A few men and two women, aged 18 to 49, were donors.

Samples underwent the assay at deep level. The protocol was immunoSEQ multiplex PCR, while the TCRdb copy is restricted to in-frame clones and leaves out a portion. This table holds a few hundred thousand clones, around 77% found once. Ten or more counts support this clone. The sample comprised PBMCs. The clonotype comes from a middle-aged woman in good health. Some clones in this sample may be carry-over from other donors' samples.

CDR3 amino acids: CASSLSGGRPSYEQYF. DNA for the CDR3: TGTGCCAGCAGCTTAAGCGGCGGGAGGCCTTCCTACGAGCAGTACTTC. V gene TRBV7-3 combines with J gene TRBJ2-7, with 8 bases aligning to TRBD2. The CDR3 is 16 amino acids. V lost 1 base and J lost 1; bases outside the gene matches: 6. CDR1 and CDR2 (germline): SGHTA, FQGTGA.